What follows is one T cell receptor beta chain and its context. This entry is derived from a study of blood T cell repertoires in COVID-19. About the study: From the United States, Italy and Spain came samples of acute and convalescent COVID-19. Sources were T cells, B-cell-depleted T cells, or PBMCs; the material itself was cDNA or gDNA.

Germline loops: CDR1 LGHNA, CDR2 YNFKEQ. J was trimmed by 6 bases and V by 2 bases; bases with no gene match: 9. The CDR3 sequence is 15 residues long. Authors' processing steps: From reference gene primer amplification, estimates of nucleated cell counts were derived. This table comes from immunoSEQ multiplex PCR, and its TCRdb copy is limited to in-frame clones, with some not included. Clonal size and the V and J genes are those of that table, whereas D and trimming came from the DNA. Here the sample spans about 220,000 clones, 80% to 85% being singletons. This clonotype was sampled from a woman under 40 who had recovered from COVID-19. The rearrangement uses TRBV4-2 and TRBJ2-7; TRBD2 aligns across 8 bases. Source material: peripheral blood. CDR3 in DNA: TGTGCCAGCAGCCAAAAACCAGCGGGAGCGGGCGAGCAGTACTTC. It translates to CASSQKPAGAGEQYF.